The 11 T cell receptor beta chains below come from one sample, sequenced in a study of CD8+ T cells in alopecia areata. Described treatment: oral pan-JAK inhibitor, 5-10 mg twice daily. Isolated RNA was reverse transcribed into cDNA used as the sequencing template. Clones were read by immunoSEQ multiplex PCR, and TCRdb kept only the in-frame ones, dropping some. Altogether roughly 100,000 clones are present, more than 75% being singletons, with the ten largest covering approximately 10%. The sequencing here drew on CD8+ T cells sorted from blood, taken around week 30, from a patient treated with tofacitinib. The receptor set was obtained from a human donor with alopecia areata.

This clone has just one count. The J gene is TRBJ1-5, the V gene TRBV9; no reliable D call. Trimming removed 0 bases from V and 4 bases from J, with 5 bases in between. The CDR3 is 13 amino acids. Germline V gives CDR1 SGDLS, CDR2 YYNGEE. DNA for the CDR3: TGTGCCAGCAGCGTAGGATGGAATCAGCCCCAGCATTTT. It yields the protein CASSVGWNQPQHF.

The gene calls are TRBV7-2 and TRBJ2-1; the D is unclear. There are 12 residues in the CDR3. Trimming shortened V by 3 bases and J by 8 bases, and 8 bases separated the two germline ends. CDR1 and CDR2 (germline): SGHTA, FQGNSA. CDR3 sequence (DNA): TGTGCCAGCAGCTTGCCTATCCATGAGCAGTTCTTC. Amino acids: CASSLPIHEQFF.

This clone was seen a few times. The chain recombines TRBV4-1 with TRBJ2-7; 9 bases align to TRBD2. The CDR3 has 18 amino acids. From germline, CDR1 is MGHRA and CDR2 YSYEKL. The J segment lost 0 bases and the V segment lost 0 bases, leaving 9 bases of the junction unmatched. The CDR3 loop is CASSQDTSGSHLSYEQYF. In nucleotides, the CDR3 is TGCGCCAGCAGCCAAGACACTAGCGGGTCCCATCTCTCCTACGAGCAGTACTTC.

The rearrangement joins TRBV29-1 to TRBJ2-7; 10 bases fit TRBD2. CDR1 is SQVTM, CDR2 ANQGSEA, per germline. V lost 6 bases to trimming and J lost 1 base; unmatched junction nucleotides: 12. The CDR3 covers 16 residues. In DNA, the CDR3 is TGCAGCGTCCGGGGACTAGCGAGATTCCCATCCTACGAGCAGTACTTC. Protein: CSVRGLARFPSYEQYF.

This chain joins TRBV2 and TRBJ1-5; D is undetermined. V was clipped by 2 bases and J by 0 bases, with 14 bases between them. CDR1 is SNHLY and CDR2 is FYNNEI in the germline V gene. This CDR3 is 17 amino acids long. CDR3 bases: TGTGCCAGCAGTGAACTGTACCCAGGCGATAGCAATCAGCCCCAGCATTTT. Residues: CASSELYPGDSNQPQHF. Looking up the rest from reference TRBV2 and TRBJ1-5 gives the full variable domain: EPEVTQTPSHQVTQMGQEVILRCVPISNHLYFYWYRQILGQKVEFLVSFYNNEISEKSEIFDDQFSVERPDGSNFTLKIRSTKLEDSAMYFCASSELYPGDSNQPQHFGDGTRLSIL.

The chain links TRBV7-2 to TRBJ2-7; TRBD1 agrees at 9 bases. Germline V lookup: CDR1 SGHTA, CDR2 FQGNSA. This CDR3 is built from 16 residues. V was clipped by 1 base and J by 7 bases; unmatched bases: 11. The CDR3 coding sequence is TGTGCCAGCAGCTTAGGGCCCCCAGGGACAGGGTGGGAGCAGTACTTC. Translated: CASSLGPPGTGWEQYF.

The chain has TRBV25-1 and TRBJ2-7; D ambiguous. This CDR3 has 13 amino acids. V was pared by 4 bases and J by 2 bases, with 9 bases between. Germline V gene data show CDR1 as MGHDK and CDR2 as SYGVNS. The CDR3 loop reads CASSGISTYEQYF. CDR3 DNA sequence: TGTGCCAGCAGTGGGATATCCACCTACGAGCAGTACTTC.

The V call is TRBV12-2, the J call TRBJ2-7; the DNA was not compared with TRBD1, the D call given in the table. TRBV12-2 corresponds to a pseudogene. This CDR3 has 17 residues. The CDR3 here is CASRLRPEDRYSYEQYF. The CDR3 nucleotides are TGTGCAAGTCGCTTGCGTCCGGAGGACAGGTACTCCTACGAGCAGTACTTC.

The V gene is TRBV4-1, the J gene TRBJ1-1; D is ambiguous. Trimming stripped 5 bases from V and 0 bases from J, with 16 bases between. The CDR3 covers 16 residues. CDR1 and CDR2 (germline): MGHRA, YSYEKL. CDR3 nucleotide sequence: TGCGCCAGCAGCTATAGTCAGGAGTTGCTGAACACTGAAGCTTTCTTT. Translation gives CASSYSQELLNTEAFF.

CDR3 amino acids: CASTHAGGEGNIQYF. The CDR3 DNA reads as TGTGCCAGCACCCACGCCGGGGGGGAGGGAAACATTCAGTACTTC. The V call is TRBV28, the J call TRBJ2-4; TRBD2 aligns across 8 bases. Germline lookup yields CDR1 MDHEN and CDR2 SYDVKM. Trimming cost V 7 bases and J 6 bases; bases outside gene matches: 11. This CDR3 has 15 residues.

The chain has TRBV6-6 and TRBJ2-1; D might be TRBD1 (5 bases). The CDR3 totals 12 residues. V lost 6 bases, J lost 7 bases, and 10 bases lay in between. The germline V gene encodes CDR1 MNHNY and CDR2 SVGAGI (reference sequence). CDR3 sequence reads: CASRTNRNEQFF. CDR3 bases: TGTGCCAGCAGAACTAACAGGAATGAGCAGTTCTTC.